This T cell receptor beta chain was retrieved from a study of T-cell memory formation after mild COVID-19. Trimming took 5 bases from V and 0 from J, leaving 14 bases between them. CDR3 length: 15 amino acids. CDR1 and CDR2 from the germline V gene are DFQATT and SNEGSKA (reference sequence). MiXCR, applied by TCRdb to the 5' RACE reads, yields one record per CDR3 protein. The sample carries around 120,000 distinct CDR3 sequences, approximately 16% recorded once. General observations from the study: Memory cells collected pre-infection included some clones that later responded, suggesting cross-reactive memory joined. CM and EM subsets held most contracting CD4+ clones; EMRA held CD8+ ones.

This clonotype was counted between two and nine times. Antigen specificity is unknown. The chain joins TRBV20-1 to TRBJ1-5; possible D gene TRBD1, 6 bases. Sequenced input: PBMCs or a T cell subset sorted from them (not recorded which). The clonotype was recovered from an adult woman who had mild COVID-19 (a few samples of this study predate the infection). Cell type and time point are not known. Written as DNA, the CDR3 is TGCAGTGCTCCGGAGGGGGACCTTAGCAATCAGCCCCAGCATTTT. It translates to CSAPEGDLSNQPQHF.